This record covers a single T cell receptor (beta chain). Antigen unknown. Some clones are missing from TCRdb's copy, which holds only in-frame ones; the method was immunoSEQ multiplex PCR. The data contain some 100,000 clones, about 87% of them seen just once; the ten biggest clones take up approximately 3.3%. The data belong to a study of T cell responses to AZD1222 COVID-19 vaccine. Broader study findings: Once two AZD1222 doses were given, Spike-specific TCR breadth and depth went up. Reportedly, nearly half of unique spike TCRs recognized epitopes outside B.1.351/B.1.1.7 mutations. Only 5 or 6 individuals given AZD1222 were seropositive at baseline. Sampling that yielded the repertoires occurred only after the peak T cell response.

Unmatched junction bases numbered 7, after V lost 0 bases and J lost 8 bases. Germline loops: CDR1 SGHRS, CDR2 YFSETQ. CDR3 length: 16 amino acids. Sequencing used peripheral blood, obtained on day 0 of AZD1222 vaccination. The TCR originated in an adult in good health. The chain uses TRBV5-1 and TRBJ1-6, with 8 bases fitting TRBD1. The CDR3 region has the DNA TGCGCCAGCAGCTTGGATCAGCAGGGGGCAGATTCACCCCTCCACTTT. It translates to CASSLDQQGADSPLHF. The full variable domain, with the rest looked up from reference TRBV5-1 and TRBJ1-6, is KAGVTQTPRYLIKTRGQQVTLSCSPISGHRSVSWYQQTPGQGLQFLFEYFSETQRNKGNFPGRFSGRQFSNSRSEMNVSTLELGDSALYLCASSLDQQGADSPLHFGNGTRLTVT.